A single sample gave rise to the 22 T cell receptor beta chains below, sequenced in a study of vaccination effects on CD4 cells after COVID-19. Sequencing used immunoSEQ multiplex PCR; TCRdb keeps in-frame clones, though not all of them. The sample holds tens of thousands of clones, less than 85% seen once. What these receptors recognize is not known. Following 10 days of culture, CD4+ T cells were isolated. Everyone in the study got two shots of either the BNT162b2 or mRNA-1273 vaccine. This sample comprised CD4+ T cells from PBMCs cultured without peptide, obtained after COVID-19 vaccination. These receptors were taken from a human donor who received a COVID-19 vaccine.

The chain uses TRBV28 and TRBJ1-2; maybe TRBD1 (6 bases). V was clipped by 10 bases and J by 1 base, with 19 bases between them. Per germline, CDR1 MDHEN and CDR2 SYDVKM. The length of the CDR3 is 15 residues. Here the CDR3 DNA reads TGTGCCACATCAGGAGGGGGGCGGAATAACTATGGCTACACCTTC. It specifies CATSGGGRNNYGYTF.

The J gene is TRBJ1-1, the V gene TRBV18, with 11 bases lining up with TRBD1. The CDR3 sequence is 16 residues long. J lost 6 bases, V lost 5 bases, and 11 bases had no gene match. Germline V gene sequence: CDR1 KGHSH, CDR2 LQKENI. The CDR3 loop is CASSTTLGQGVAEAFF. The CDR3 DNA sequence: TGTGCCAGCTCAACTACCCTGGGACAGGGGGTTGCTGAAGCTTTCTTT.

The V call is TRBV3-1 (or the pseudogene TRBV3-2), the J call TRBJ2-7, with 7 bases lining up with TRBD1. V shed 0 bases, J shed 3 bases, and the junction held 8 bases outside the gene matches. Germline loops: CDR1 LGHDT, CDR2 YNNKEL (reference sequence). The CDR3 has 16 residues. The CDR3: CASSQDKDRPYYEQYV. As DNA, the CDR3 is TGTGCCAGCAGCCAAGACAAGGACAGGCCTTACTACGAGCAGTACGTC.

V is TRBV9 and J is TRBJ2-2, with a tentative D call TRBD2 (6 bases). Germline loops: CDR1 SGDLS, CDR2 YYNGEE. V was clipped by 3 bases and J by 6 bases, with 12 bases between them. This CDR3 is built from 14 residues. The CDR3 loop reads CASSAGRGSGELFF. CDR3 sequence (DNA): TGTGCCAGCAGCGCCGGCCGGGGGTCCGGGGAGCTGTTTTTT.

This clone was counted between two and nine times. The rearrangement uses TRBV11-1 and TRBJ1-1; 7 nucleotides line up with TRBD1. Germline CDR1 SGHAT, CDR2 FQDESV (reference sequence). The CDR3 has 16 amino acids. The V segment lost 5 bases and the J segment 0 bases; nucleotides outside the gene matches: 9. DNA of the CDR3: TGTGCCAGCAGCCCTCGCGCAGGGGGACTGAACACTGAAGCTTTCTTT. Encoded protein: CASSPRAGGLNTEAFF.

The rearrangement uses TRBV19 and TRBJ1-5, with 11 nucleotides matching TRBD1. The CDR3 loop spans 17 amino acids. CDR1 is LNHDA, CDR2 SQIVND, per germline (reference sequence). The trim removed 9 bases at V and 0 bases at J, leaving 10 bases unmatched. The CDR3 DNA reads TGTGCCAGCATAGGACAGGGGGCGATTTATAGCAATCAGCCCCAGCATTTT. It encodes CASIGQGAIYSNQPQHF.

This clone occurred once. The chain joins TRBV5-1 to TRBJ2-3; D not certain. Germline-derived CDR1 and CDR2 are SGHRS and YFSETQ. The V gene lost 4 bases and the J gene lost 0 bases, with 9 bases spanning the gap. The CDR3 runs to 14 residues. The CDR3 protein is CASSPTDSTDTQYF. The CDR3 DNA sequence: TGCGCCAGCAGCCCCACGGATAGCACAGATACGCAGTATTTT.

This chain uses TRBV5-1 with TRBJ2-2; tentatively, D is TRBD1 (5 bases). V lost 3 bases, J lost 1 base, and 13 bases lay in between. The CDR3 runs 16 residues. Germline V gene data show CDR1 as SGHRS and CDR2 as YFSETQ. CDR3 DNA: TGCGCCAGCAGCTCGACAGCCCGAATGAACACCGGGGAGCTGTTTTTT. Its protein is CASSSTARMNTGELFF.

This clone was counted once. The V call is TRBV4-2, the J call TRBJ1-5; D gene ambiguous. The CDR3 contains 13 residues. V gave up 3 bases and J gave up 7 bases, with 10 bases separating them. Germline assignment: CDR1 LGHNA and CDR2 YNFKEQ. The CDR3 spells CASSQSGQQPQHF. In DNA, the CDR3 is TGTGCCAGCAGCCAGTCGGGTCAGCAGCCCCAGCATTTT.

V gene TRBV9 combines with J gene TRBJ1-5, with D uncertain. Germline CDR1 SGDLS, CDR2 YYNGEE. The germline V and J ends were trimmed by 5 bases and 0 bases, with 12 bases remaining between them. The CDR3 has 15 residues. CDR3 in DNA: TGTGCCAGCAGTGGTGGGGATTATAGCAATCAGCCCCAGCATTTT. Protein: CASSGGDYSNQPQHF.

This chain connects TRBV25-1 to TRBJ2-1; TRBD1 matches 9 bases. The germline V gene encodes CDR1 MGHDK and CDR2 SYGVNS. The CDR3 covers 16 residues. The junction had 2 bases not matched to a gene; V was cut back by 2 bases and J by 0 bases. The CDR3 loop reads CASSENRGRSYNEQFF. DNA for the CDR3: TGTGCCAGCAGTGAAAACAGGGGGCGCTCCTACAATGAGCAGTTCTTC.

The chain is built from TRBV27 and TRBJ2-3; 7 bases line up with TRBD2. CDR1 and CDR2 from the germline V gene are MNHEY and SMNVEV (reference sequence). The CDR3 has 14 residues. V trimming: 4 bases; J trimming: 1 base; junction bases outside the gene matches: 2. The CDR3 loop reads CASSYRGGTDTQYF. CDR3 coding DNA: TGTGCCAGCAGTTACCGGGGGGGCACAGATACGCAGTATTTT.

This rearrangement joins TRBV6-6 to TRBJ1-5; D remains unclear. The CDR3 sequence is 13 residues long. Between the trimmed V and J ends, which lost 5 bases and 6 bases, there was a span of 11 bases. Looked up from germline, CDR1 is MNHNY and CDR2 is SVGAGI (reference sequence). CDR3 amino acids: CASSPLPPQPQHF. For the CDR3, the DNA is TGTGCCAGCAGTCCCCTACCCCCTCAGCCCCAGCATTTT.

This chain uses TRBV20-1 with TRBJ1-5; 9 bases are a match to TRBD1. The CDR3 consists of 15 residues. V lost 6 bases and J lost 8; bases outside the gene matches: 14. Per the germline V gene, CDR1 is DFQATT and CDR2 is SNEGSKA (reference sequence). CDR3 nucleotides: TGCAGTGCGAGTCCCGGGACAGGGTTCGGGGAGCCCCAGCATTTT. This translates into CSASPGTGFGEPQHF.

The chain recombines TRBV6-6 with TRBJ1-5, with D maybe TRBD1 (6 bases). The CDR3 totals 15 residues. Per germline, CDR1 MNHNY and CDR2 SVGAGI (reference sequence). Trimming shortened V by 5 bases and J by 5 bases, and 16 bases separated the two germline ends. The CDR3 loop is CASSKGDNLHQPQHF. DNA for the CDR3: TGTGCCAGCAGTAAAGGGGACAATCTACATCAGCCCCAGCATTTT.

The rearrangement joins TRBV7-3 to TRBJ2-3; 8 nucleotides line up with TRBD1. The CDR3 has 16 residues. From germline, CDR1 is SGHTA and CDR2 FQGTGA. V dropped 5 bases and J dropped 1; count of bases not matched to a gene: 8. CDR3 DNA sequence: TGTGCCAGCAGCCCGGGGACAGGTCGTGGCACAGATACGCAGTATTTT. Protein sequence: CASSPGTGRGTDTQYF.

This clone was detected only once. The rearrangement uses TRBV28 and TRBJ1-2, with 9 positions matching TRBD1. In germline, CDR1 is MDHEN, CDR2 SYDVKM. CDR3 length: 14 residues. V lost 6 bases and J lost 4; bases outside the gene matches: 6. This CDR3 is CASRFDRGAYGYTF. The CDR3 DNA sequence: TGTGCCAGCAGATTCGACAGGGGGGCCTATGGCTACACCTTC.

The V and J genes are TRBV30 and TRBJ2-2; no reliable D call. Germline CDR1 and CDR2: GTSNPN and SVGIG (reference sequence). Trimming stripped 0 bases from V and 4 bases from J, with 12 bases between. This CDR3 comprises 15 residues. CDR3 nucleotide sequence: TGTGCCTGGAGTGTTGGGCGTTGGGCCACCGGGGAGCTGTTTTTT. Its translation is CAWSVGRWATGELFF.

This chain connects TRBV9 to TRBJ1-2, with D tentatively TRBD1 (5 bases). Germline CDR1 is SGDLS and CDR2 is YYNGEE. Trimming removed 3 bases at V and 5 bases at J, with 11 bases between. The CDR3 totals 13 residues. The chain's CDR3 is CASSDLGGYGYTF. The CDR3 coding sequence is TGTGCCAGCAGCGACCTCGGGGGATATGGCTACACCTTC.

J is TRBJ2-5 and V is TRBV5-4; possibly TRBD2 for D (6 bases). Germline V lookup: CDR1 SGHNT, CDR2 YYREEE (reference sequence). This CDR3 is 16 amino acids long. Trimming pared 1 base from V and 7 bases from J, leaving 20 bases between. In nucleotides, the CDR3 is TGTGCCAGCAGCTTGTCCGCTAGCGCCGCCAGTGGGACCCAGTACTTC. This gives the protein CASSLSASAASGTQYF.

The CDR3 is CASTIGGAEAFF. The DNA for the CDR3 is TGCGCCAGCACCATTGGAGGGGCTGAAGCTTTCTTT. The chain links TRBV5-1 to TRBJ1-1; tentative D call: TRBD1 (5 bases). This CDR3 has 12 amino acids. Trimming removed 6 bases from V and 6 bases from J, with 12 bases in between. Per the germline V gene, CDR1 is SGHRS and CDR2 is YFSETQ. The full variable domain, its missing parts supplied by reference TRBV5-1 and TRBJ1-1, is KAGVTQTPRYLIKTRGQQVTLSCSPISGHRSVSWYQQTPGQGLQFLFEYFSETQRNKGNFPGRFSGRQFSNSRSEMNVSTLELGDSALYLCASTIGGAEAFFGQGTRLTVV.

The chain has TRBV3-1 (or the pseudogene TRBV3-2) and TRBJ1-1, with a weak D call TRBD1 (6 bases). The CDR3 consists of 13 residues. V was shortened by 6 bases and J by 4 bases, with 12 bases between the two germline ends. Germline CDR1 LGHDT, CDR2 YNNKEL (reference sequence). CDR3 DNA: TGTGCCAGCAGGGCCGAAGGGGGCACTGAAGCTTTCTTT. Translation: CASRAEGGTEAFF.